A selection of T cell receptor beta chains follows, all from one sample in a study of esophageal squamous cell carcinoma under preoperative chemotherapy. TCRdb re-called the PCR reads with MiXCR, one entry per CDR3 protein. The data show 15,000 to 20,000 distinct CDR3 sequences, with 46% seen just once and roughly 32% held by the top ten. This material was acquired from a patient given preoperative chemotherapy. Receptors were obtained from a human donor with esophageal squamous cell carcinoma. The donor label of this sample is uncertain. Each CDR3 is given with its conserved first and last residue. A D gene is named only where the DNA matches it firmly. The size entry is marked missing in some rows and otherwise reads once, few, many or a size class.

len	v_gene	d_gene	j_gene	abundance	CDR3aa	CDR3nt
16	TRBV11-2	NA	TRBJ2-5	NA	CASSLAPLTGMETQYF	TGTGCCAGCAGCTTGGCACCCCTTACAGGGATGGAGACCCAGTACTTC
17	TRBV25-1	TRBD1	TRBJ2-7	NA	CASSESLGQALTYEQYF	TGTGCCAGCAGTGAATCCCTGGGACAGGCCCTGACTTACGAGCAGTACTTC
17	TRBV12-3/TRBV12-4	NA	TRBJ2-3	NA	CASSAEPGGRDQDTQYF	TGTGCCAGCAGTGCGGAGCCCGGGGGCCGTGATCAAGATACCCAGTACTTT
14	TRBV12-3/TRBV12-4	NA	TRBJ1-1	many	CASSLLSVNTEAFF	TGTGCCAGCAGTTTGTTATCGGTAAACACTGAAGCTTTCTTT
15	TRBV7-2	NA	TRBJ2-1	many	CASSLEETETYEQFF	TGTGCCAGCAGCTTAGAAGAAACAGAGACCTACGAGCAGTTCTTC
16	TRBV28	NA	TRBJ2-4	NA	CASSLYGGRGKEIQYF	TGTGCCAGCAGTTTATATGGGGGCCGTGGCAAAGAGATCCAGTACTTC
16	TRBV6-2/TRBV6-3	TRBD2	TRBJ2-1	many	CASRPSGLAGMNEQFF	TGTGCCAGCAGGCCATCCGGACTAGCGGGGATGAATGAGCAGTTCTTC
14	TRBV7-2	NA	TRBJ2-5	few	CASSLGVAGETQYF	TGTGCCAGCAGCTTAGGGGTAGCAGGGGAGACCCAGTACTTC
14	TRBV7-2	NA	TRBJ2-1	NA	CASSLETSGTKQFF	TGTGCCAGCAGCTTAGAAACCAGCGGGACAAAGCAGTTCTTC
18	TRBV7-2	NA	TRBJ2-1	medium-sized	CASSPGTGMSSGLNEQFF	TGTGCCAGCAGCCCTGGGACAGGGATGTCTAGCGGGCTCAATGAGCAGTTCTTC
13	TRBV12-3/TRBV12-4	NA	TRBJ2-2	few	CASNLNFGGELFF	TGTGCCAGCAACCTCAACTTCGGAGGGGAGCTGTTTTTT
14	TRBV7-2	TRBD2	TRBJ2-5	NA	CASSLDAGGETQYF	TGTGCCAGCAGCTTAGACGCGGGGGGGGAGACCCAGTACTTC
12	TRBV7-9	NA	TRBJ2-7	NA	CASSLTVSEQYF	TGTGCCAGCAGCTTAACCGTGAGCGAGCAGTACTTC
16	TRBV12-3/TRBV12-4	NA	TRBJ2-5	many	CASSFGAPRVGGTQYF	TGTGCCAGCAGTTTTGGAGCCCCGAGGGTGGGGGGGACCCAGTACTTC
15	TRBV7-8	NA	TRBJ2-1	NA	CASSLRQAVHLGRFF	TGTGCCAGCAGCTTAAGGCAGGCCGTACACTTGGGTCGGTTCTTC
15	TRBV7-3	TRBD1	TRBJ2-7	many	CASSTTGGPTYEQYF	TGTGCCAGCAGCACAACAGGGGGCCCCACCTACGAGCAGTACTTC
14	TRBV24-1	NA	TRBJ2-1	few	CATSVPGGTYEQFF	TGTGCCACCAGTGTTCCCGGCGGAACCTACGAGCAGTTCTTC
12	TRBV12-3/TRBV12-4	NA	TRBJ2-1	few	CASSRGHNEQFF	TGTGCCAGCAGTAGGGGCCACAATGAGCAGTTCTTC
15	TRBV12-3/TRBV12-4	TRBD2	TRBJ2-5	NA	CASNAGGQGGETQYF	TGTGCCAGCAATGCGGGAGGGCAGGGAGGAGAGACCCAGTACTTC
17	TRBV12-3/TRBV12-4	NA	TRBJ2-3	NA	CASSTNPGATDQETQYF	TGTGCCAGCAGTACTAATCCCGGGGCTACCGATCAAGAGACGCAGTATTTC
15	TRBV7-2	TRBD2	TRBJ2-1	NA	CASGGGGGGVYEQFF	TGTGCCAGCGGCGGGGGGGGGGGGGGAGTCTACGAGCAGTTCTTC
14	TRBV7-3	NA	TRBJ2-3	NA	CASSLPAEHSPQYF	TGTGCCAGCAGCCTCCCCGCGGAGCACTCCCCCCAGTATTTT
15	TRBV12-3/TRBV12-4	NA	TRBJ2-1	few	CASSSGARGGNEQFF	TGTGCCAGCAGTTCGGGGGCCAGGGGGGGTAATGAGCAGTTCTTC
18	TRBV6-5	TRBD2	TRBJ2-1	once	CASSYSRSSGRGRNEQFF	TGTGCCAGCAGTTACTCCCGGAGTAGCGGGAGAGGTAGGAATGAGCAGTTCTTC
13	TRBV7-9	NA	TRBJ2-5	NA	CASSLRQGETQYF	TGTGCCAGCAGCTTGAGGCAGGGTGAGACCCAGTACTTC
13	TRBV7-3	NA	TRBJ1-2	NA	CASSLSTDTGDTF	TGTGCCAGCAGCTTATCCACTGACACTGGAGATACCTTC
14	TRBV11-2	NA	TRBJ2-3	NA	CASRETRGGGTQYF	TGTGCCAGCAGGGAGACCCGGGGCGGAGGAACGCAGTATTTT
16	TRBV6-1	TRBD2	TRBJ2-3	NA	CASRQTGLASVNTQYF	TGTGCCAGCAGACAAACGGGACTAGCCTCCGTGAATACGCAGTATTTT
15	TRBV6-5	NA	TRBJ2-5	NA	CASSYVAYNQETQYF	TGTGCCAGCAGTTACGTAGCATACAATCAAGAGACCCAGTACTTC
16	TRBV7-6	NA	TRBJ2-1	NA	CASSPAPAFSYNEQFF	TGTGCCAGCAGCCCCGCTCCCGCGTTCTCCTACAATGAGCAGTTCTTC
19	TRBV7-8	TRBD1	TRBJ2-1	NA	CASSLVGFNQGVKKNIQFF	TGTGCCAGCAGCTTAGTGGGTTTCAATCAGGGGGTGAAGAAAAACATTCAGTTCTTC
14	TRBV10-3	NA	TRBJ2-1	NA	CAISTGTKNNEQFF	TGTGCCATCAGCACCGGGACGAAGAACAATGAGCAGTTCTTC
15	TRBV23-1	TRBD2	TRBJ2-4	NA	CASSLPRGRANIQYF	TGCGCCAGCAGTCTGCCGCGGGGGAGGGCGAACATTCAGTACTTC
15	TRBV7-8	TRBD2	TRBJ2-7	few	CASSLTSGRSYEQYF	TGTGCCAGCAGCCTGACTAGCGGGCGCTCCTACGAGCAGTACTTC
15	TRBV7-3	NA	TRBJ2-1	NA	CASSLQWGAFSEQFF	TGTGCCAGCAGCTTGCAGTGGGGGGCGTTCAGTGAGCAGTTCTTC
16	TRBV7-2	NA	TRBJ2-5	many	CASSSPPGQGQETQYF	TGTGCCAGCAGCTCACCTCCGGGACAAGGCCAAGAGACCCAGTACTTC